The 14 T cell receptor beta chains below were found in one sample sequenced in a study of cytomegalovirus exposure and HLA in healthy donors. The primer mix had 60 Vbeta and 13 Jbeta primers. The method was immunoSEQ multiplex PCR; TCRdb's version includes in-frame clones alone and lacks a portion of them. The sample yields around 150,000 clones, roughly 80% seen once. The sequenced sample consisted of PBMCs. The receptors were gathered from a woman in her thirties or forties in good health and CMV-seropositive.

The V and J genes are TRBV21-1 and TRBJ2-2; whether TRBD2, the table's D call, matches the DNA was not checked. TRBV21-1 is a pseudogene locus. CDR3 size: 21 residues. Here the CDR3 reads CASSKARDGPTSGRDTGELFF. CDR3 in DNA: TGTGCCAGCAGCAAAGCGCGGGACGGACCGACTAGCGGGAGGGACACCGGGGAGCTGTTTTTT.

V usage is TRBV6-6 and J usage is TRBJ2-7, with 8 bases aligning to TRBD1. CDR1 MNHNY and CDR2 SVGAGI come from the germline V gene (reference sequence). CDR3 length: 14 amino acids. V shed 8 bases and J 3 bases; nucleotides not matched to a gene: 9. The DNA for the CDR3 is TGTGCCAGCTGCAAGGACAGGGTAATCTACGAGCAGTACTTC. Its translation: CASCKDRVIYEQYF.

The CDR3 DNA is TGTGCCAGCAGTTACGGGGGCGGGAGCGGGGATACGCAGTATTTT. This codes for CASSYGGGSGDTQYF. The chain has TRBV6-5 and TRBJ2-3; maybe TRBD2 (7 bases). Germline V lookup: CDR1 MNHEY, CDR2 SVGAGI. The V end was cut by 2 bases, the J end by 6 bases, with 15 bases between. The CDR3 has 15 amino acids.

J is TRBJ1-5 and V is TRBV5-4, with TRBD1 identical over 8 bases. CDR1 is SGHNT and CDR2 is YYREEE in the germline V gene (reference sequence). The CDR3 extends over 15 amino acids. The J segment lost 2 bases and the V segment lost 7 bases, leaving 8 bases of the junction unmatched. CDR3 nucleotides: TGTGCCAGCGAACTTCCGGACAGGGGCAATCAGCCCCAGCATTTT. Protein product: CASELPDRGNQPQHF.

The chain couples TRBV19 to TRBJ2-5; no clear D. From germline, CDR1 is LNHDA and CDR2 SQIVND (reference sequence). CDR3 size: 14 residues. The V end lost 3 bases, the J end lost 2 bases, and 10 bases lay between the germline ends. CDR3 coding DNA: TGTGCCAGTAGTATGGCCAGGAAACAAGAGACCCAGTACTTC. It translates to CASSMARKQETQYF.

The V call is TRBV14, the J call TRBJ2-3; a possible D gene is TRBD1 (6 bases). The CDR3 extends over 14 amino acids. The germline V gene encodes CDR1 SGHDN and CDR2 FVKESK. The ends were cut back, 4 bases at V and 6 bases at J, with 14 bases in the middle. This CDR3 reads CASSPLGAEDTQYF. CDR3 nucleotide sequence: TGTGCCAGCAGCCCCTTGGGGGCGGAGGATACGCAGTATTTT.

The CDR3 DNA sequence: TGTGCCAGAAGCGGGTGGGGGGACCAAGAGACCCAGTACTTC. Encoded protein: CARSGWGDQETQYF. V gene TRBV7-5 combines with J gene TRBJ2-5; the table's D call, TRBD2, has no DNA check behind it. TRBV7-5 is designated a pseudogene. The CDR3 loop spans 14 amino acids.

The rearrangement joins TRBV2 to TRBJ2-3, with a weak D call TRBD2 (5 bases). V lost 2 bases and J lost 4, with 10 bases in between. Germline loops: CDR1 SNHLY, CDR2 FYNNEI. The CDR3 contains 14 residues. The CDR3 sequence is CASSELAGADTQYF. Written as DNA, the CDR3 is TGTGCCAGCAGTGAACTAGCAGGAGCAGATACGCAGTATTTT.

The J gene is TRBJ2-1, the V gene TRBV5-1; 7 positions match TRBD2. Germline trimming cut 0 bases from V and 0 bases from J; bases unmatched to any gene: 6. Germline lookup yields CDR1 SGHRS and CDR2 YFSETQ. This CDR3 is 17 amino acids long. The CDR3 nucleotides are TGCGCCAGCAGCTTGGGCCGAGCGGGGAGCTCCTACAATGAGCAGTTCTTC. Its protein is CASSLGRAGSSYNEQFF.

The chain is built from TRBV25-1 and TRBJ1-2; D gene uncertain. There are 11 residues in the CDR3. Germline V gene data show CDR1 as MGHDK and CDR2 as SYGVNS. V was pared by 4 bases and J by 3 bases, with 3 bases between. The CDR3 sequence is CASSVDYGYTF. The CDR3 nucleotides are TGTGCCAGCAGTGTCGACTATGGCTACACCTTC.

The V gene is TRBV19, the J gene TRBJ1-4, with D unclear. There are 15 residues in the CDR3. V shed 0 bases and J shed 8 bases, with 13 bases lying between them. The V gene's germline CDR1 is LNHDA and CDR2 SQIVND (reference sequence). The CDR3 sequence is CASSIDQRRAEKLFF. CDR3 DNA sequence: TGTGCCAGTAGTATAGATCAGCGACGAGCGGAAAAACTGTTTTTT.

The genes are TRBV7-8 and TRBJ2-2, with a possible D match to TRBD1 (6 bases). The CDR3 is made up of 14 amino acids. Germline loops: CDR1 SGHVS, CDR2 FQNEAQ. Trimming took 5 bases from V and 2 from J, leaving 9 bases between them. The CDR3 is CASSRTVNTGELFF. The CDR3 region has the DNA TGTGCCAGCAGCCGGACAGTTAACACCGGGGAGCTGTTTTTT. The whole variable domain, remainder taken from reference TRBV7-8 and TRBJ2-2, is GAGVSQSPRYKVAKRGQDVALRCDPISGHVSLFWYQQALGQGPEFLTYFQNEAQLDKSGLPSDRFFAERPEGSVSTLKIQRTQQEDSAVYLCASSRTVNTGELFFGEGSRLTVL.

This clone was picked up one time. J is TRBJ1-2 and V is TRBV27; no firm D call. Germline-derived CDR1 and CDR2 are MNHEY and SMNVEV (reference sequence). The CDR3 is 13 amino acids. V was clipped by 5 bases and J by 4 bases, with 11 bases between them. CDR3 in DNA: TGTGCCAGCAGTAGTTTGGCGGTCTATGGCTACACCTTC. Its translation: CASSSLAVYGYTF.

This chain links TRBV7-2 with TRBJ1-6; D perhaps matches TRBD1 (6 bases). CDR1 and CDR2 from the germline V gene are SGHTA and FQGNSA. V was trimmed by 4 bases and J by 4 bases, leaving 14 bases between them. This CDR3 region has 16 residues. The CDR3 DNA follows: TGTGCCAGCAGCTCAGCAGGGGATATGTATAATTCACCCCTCCACTTT. This gives the protein CASSSAGDMYNSPLHF.